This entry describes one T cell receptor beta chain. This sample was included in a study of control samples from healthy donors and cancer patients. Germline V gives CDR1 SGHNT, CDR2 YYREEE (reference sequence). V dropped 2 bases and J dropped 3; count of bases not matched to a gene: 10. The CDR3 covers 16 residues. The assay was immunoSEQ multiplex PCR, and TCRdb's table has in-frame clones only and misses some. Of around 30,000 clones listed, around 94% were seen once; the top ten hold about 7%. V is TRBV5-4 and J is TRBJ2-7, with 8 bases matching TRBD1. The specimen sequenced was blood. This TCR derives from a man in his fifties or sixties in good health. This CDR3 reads CASSLSRGQGNYEQYF. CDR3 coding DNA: TGTGCCAGCAGCTTAAGCAGGGGGCAAGGTAACTACGAGCAGTACTTC.